Listed here are 30 T cell receptor beta chains from one sample, sequenced in a study of CD8 T cells in Susac syndrome. A quantity of roughly 0.5 to 1 ug RNA underwent reverse transcription using random hexamers. TCRdb itself ran the immunoSEQ multiplex PCR reads through MiXCR, one entry per CDR3 protein. The sample includes some 260,000 distinct CDR3 sequences, 93% seen only once; the top ten take approximately 0.072%. Sample: CD4+ T cells from PBMCs. The receptors originated from a human donor with multiple sclerosis.

This chain links TRBV29-1 with TRBJ2-1; D unclear. The germline V gene encodes CDR1 SQVTM and CDR2 ANQGSEA. This CDR3 is built from 13 residues. Trimming shortened V by 6 bases and J by 0 bases, and 9 bases separated the two germline ends. The CDR3 nucleotides are TGCAGCGTCCCCTCCCTCTCCTACAATGAGCAGTTCTTC. Translated: CSVPSLSYNEQFF.

The chain uses TRBV30 and TRBJ2-4; 7 bases are a match to TRBD1. Germline V gene lookup returns CDR1 GTSNPN and CDR2 SVGIG (reference sequence). The CDR3 spans 11 residues. V shed 6 bases and J 5 bases; nucleotides not matched to a gene: 1. CDR3 in amino acids: CACQGENIQYF. Here the CDR3 DNA reads TGTGCCTGCCAGGGGGAAAACATTCAGTACTTC.

This chain joins TRBV7-2 and TRBJ1-1; no definite D call. CDR1 is SGHTA, CDR2 FQGNSA, per germline. Trimming removed 4 bases from V and 1 base from J, with 10 bases in between. CDR3 size: 14 residues. CDR3 bases: TGTGCCAGCAGCTACCGAACCGGGAACACTGAAGCTTTCTTT. This sequence encodes CASSYRTGNTEAFF.

The chain combines TRBV5-4 with TRBJ1-2; 7 nucleotides agree with TRBD1. CDR3 length: 15 residues. In germline, CDR1 is SGHNT, CDR2 YYREEE (reference sequence). The junction had 10 bases not matched to a gene; V was cut back by 4 bases and J by 4 bases. The chain's CDR3 is CASSPGQEVGYGYTF. For the CDR3, the DNA is TGTGCCAGCAGCCCCGGACAGGAGGTTGGCTATGGCTACACCTTC. The full variable domain, rest sourced from reference TRBV5-4 and TRBJ1-2, is ETGVTQSPTHLIKTRGQQVTLRCSSQSGHNTVSWYQQALGQGPQFIFQYYREEENGRGNFPPRFSGLQFPNYSSELNVNALELDDSALYLCASSPGQEVGYGYTFGSGTRLTVV.

The chain links TRBV7-2 to TRBJ2-4; 7 bases fit TRBD1. V lost 1 base to trimming and J lost 1 base; unmatched junction nucleotides: 4. This CDR3 comprises 16 residues. Germline V CDR1 and CDR2: SGHTA, FQGNSA. The CDR3 loop is CASSLEGALAKNIQYF. CDR3 coding DNA: TGTGCCAGCAGCTTAGAGGGGGCGCTGGCCAAAAACATTCAGTACTTC.

V is TRBV29-1 and J is TRBJ1-1, with TRBD1 matching 8 bases. V lost 5 bases, J lost 3 bases, and 8 bases stayed unmatched. The CDR3 is made up of 14 amino acids. From germline, CDR1 is SQVTM and CDR2 ANQGSEA. CDR3 sequence (DNA): TGCAGCGTTCAGAACCTCAGGGGGCACACTGAAGCTTTCTTT. Encoded protein: CSVQNLRGHTEAFF.

CDR3 sequence: CASSLGGGGTGELFF. The DNA for the CDR3 is TGTGCCAGCAGTTTAGGAGGGGGCGGCACCGGGGAGCTGTTTTTT. The J gene is TRBJ2-2, the V gene TRBV6-6; perhaps TRBD1 as D (7 bases). Germline V gene sequence: CDR1 MNHNY, CDR2 SVGAGI (reference sequence). This CDR3 region has 15 residues. V lost 4 bases to trimming and J lost 4 bases, with 13 bases between them.

The chain links TRBV18 to TRBJ1-1; 9 nucleotides align to TRBD1. In germline, CDR1 is KGHSH, CDR2 LQKENI. The CDR3 runs to 16 residues. The V and J ends lost 4 bases and 3 bases, in that order; junction bases with no gene match: 9. CDR3 bases: TGTGCCAGCTCACTACAGGGGGCGCCCCGGGACACTGAAGCTTTCTTT. The encoded protein is CASSLQGAPRDTEAFF. The full variable domain, its missing parts supplied by reference TRBV18 and TRBJ1-1, is NAGVMQNPRHLVRRRGQEARLRCSPMKGHSHVYWYRQLPEEGLKFMVYLQKENIIDESGMPKERFSAEFPKEGPSILRIQQVVRGDSAAYFCASSLQGAPRDTEAFFGQGTRLTVV.

The chain recombines TRBV5-1 with TRBJ2-2; a possible D gene is TRBD1 (6 bases). Germline V gene sequence: CDR1 SGHRS, CDR2 YFSETQ. V was shortened by 4 bases and J by 0 bases, with 13 bases between the two germline ends. The CDR3 spans 16 residues. The CDR3: CASSLLGQSNTGELFF. In nucleotides, the CDR3 is TGCGCCAGCAGCCTGCTAGGACAGTCGAACACCGGGGAGCTGTTTTTT.

V gene TRBV29-1 combines with J gene TRBJ2-1, with a tentative D call TRBD1 (7 bases). Germline V gene data show CDR1 as SQVTM and CDR2 as ANQGSEA. The CDR3 length is 13 residues. CDR3: CILAGGPSDEQFF. CDR3 sequence (DNA): TGCATCCTTGCAGGGGGGCCGTCCGATGAGCAGTTCTTC.

This sequence joins TRBV11-2 and TRBJ2-5, with a tentative D call TRBD2 (5 bases). Per the germline V gene, CDR1 is SGHAT and CDR2 is FQNNGV. The CDR3 has 18 amino acids. Trimming took off 5 bases at V and 2 bases at J, with 24 bases between the two ends. CDR3 in amino acids: CASSTPIAPGYNQETQYF. The CDR3 DNA sequence: TGTGCCAGCAGCACCCCGATTGCACCGGGATATAATCAAGAGACCCAGTACTTC. Supplemented by reference TRBV11-2 and TRBJ2-5, the full variable domain reads EAGVAQSPRYKIIEKRQSVAFWCNPISGHATLYWYQQILGQGPKLLIQFQNNGVVDDSQLPKDRFSAERLKGVDSTLKIQPAKLEDSAVYLCASSTPIAPGYNQETQYFGPGTRLLVL.

The gene calls are TRBV6-5 and TRBJ2-7; weak D call: TRBD1 (5 bases). Deletions cut 2 bases from V and 2 bases from J, with 7 bases between. Germline values: CDR1 MNHEY, CDR2 SVGAGI. CDR3 length: 13 amino acids. The CDR3 region has the DNA TGTGCCAGCAGTTACGGCAGGGCCTACGAGCAGTACTTC. Its protein product is CASSYGRAYEQYF.

CDR3: CASSQRGAEKLFF. The CDR3 nucleotides are TGTGCCAGCAGCCAAAGAGGGGCGGAAAAACTGTTTTTT. This chain uses TRBV3-1 with TRBJ1-4; D possibly corresponds to TRBD1 (5 bases). Trimming left V 2 bases short and J 8 bases short, with 9 bases between. Germline V gives CDR1 LGHDT, CDR2 YNNKEL (reference sequence). There are 13 residues in the CDR3.

The rearrangement links TRBV7-6 to TRBJ1-2, with TRBD1 identical over 8 bases. The length of the CDR3 is 17 residues. Trimming took 4 bases from V and 6 from J; bases not matched to a gene: 16. Germline CDR1 and CDR2: SGHVS and FNYEAQ. DNA for the CDR3: TGTGCCAGCAGCTACCGCATGGCTGCAGGGGGCTTTGATGGCTACACCTTC. This translates into CASSYRMAAGGFDGYTF.

The chain links TRBV6-4 to TRBJ2-5; no firm D call. The germline gives CDR1 MRHNA, CDR2 SNTAGT. This CDR3 has 12 residues. Between the trimmed V and J ends, which lost 5 bases and 1 base, there was a span of 5 bases. The CDR3, as DNA: TGTGCCAGCAGTAGCACCCAAGAGACCCAGTACTTC. Protein: CASSSTQETQYF.

The chain joins TRBV21-1 to TRBJ2-7. TRBV21-1 corresponds to a pseudogene. The CDR3 loop spans 14 amino acids. CDR3 loop: CASSNVGVPYEQYV. For the CDR3, the DNA is TGTGCCAGCAGCAACGTCGGGGTCCCCTACGAGCAGTACGTC.

This clonotype appeared once. The J gene is TRBJ2-7, the V gene TRBV6-1; a weak D match, TRBD2 (5 bases). From germline, CDR1 is MNHNS and CDR2 SASEGT. V was shortened by 7 bases and J by 5 bases, with 21 bases between the two germline ends. CDR3 length: 15 amino acids. CDR3 sequence (DNA): TGTGCCAGCACACCACCGGGTCGGGGTGCGAACGAGCAGTACGTC. Residues: CASTPPGRGANEQYV.

The V call is TRBV14, the J call TRBJ1-1; no clear D gene. CDR3 length: 13 amino acids. Germline V gene lookup returns CDR1 SGHDN and CDR2 FVKESK. V lost 3 bases, J lost 1 base, and 6 bases lay in between. CDR3 amino acids: CASSQTWNTEAFF. In nucleotides, the CDR3 is TGTGCCAGCAGCCAGACTTGGAACACTGAAGCTTTCTTT.

The chain recombines TRBV20-1 with TRBJ2-5; 8 bases are a match to TRBD1. The CDR3 length is 13 residues. Germline values: CDR1 DFQATT, CDR2 SNEGSKA (reference sequence). CDR3 sequence (DNA): TGCAGCGGTGCAGGGGGCCAAAATACCGTCCAGTACTTC. The encoded protein is CSGAGGQNTVQYF.

This chain connects TRBV20-1 to TRBJ2-5, with 8 nucleotides matching TRBD1. Germline lookup yields CDR1 DFQATT and CDR2 SNEGSKA (reference sequence). This CDR3 spans 14 amino acids. The junction had 5 bases not matched to a gene; V was cut back by 3 bases and J by 2 bases. The CDR3 DNA reads TGCAGTGCTAGGAACAGGACAGGGCAAGAGACCCAGTACTTC. Residues: CSARNRTGQETQYF.

The V call is TRBV27, the J call TRBJ2-2; D is unresolved. The CDR3 sequence is 14 residues long. Germline CDR1 and CDR2: MNHEY and SMNVEV (reference sequence). The V gene lost 6 bases and the J gene lost 0 bases, with 8 bases spanning the gap. CDR3 amino acids: CASSRTTNTGELFF. The CDR3 DNA reads TGTGCCAGCAGCCGTACAACGAACACCGGGGAGCTGTTTTTT.

The rearrangement joins TRBV12-3 or TRBV12-4 to TRBJ2-5, with 10 bases lining up with TRBD2. CDR3 length: 17 residues. V lost 2 bases to trimming and J lost 5 bases; unmatched junction nucleotides: 11. CDR3 sequence: CASSLLLAGLTQETQYF. CDR3 DNA sequence: TGTGCCAGCAGTTTATTACTAGCGGGACTAACTCAGGAGACCCAGTACTTC.

The chain employs TRBV3-1 and TRBJ2-3, with a tentative D call TRBD2 (5 bases). The length of the CDR3 is 15 residues. Trimming pared 0 bases from V and 2 bases from J, leaving 9 bases between. CDR1 is LGHDT and CDR2 is YNNKEL in the germline V gene (reference sequence). Here the CDR3 reads CASSQEAGLTDTQYF. The CDR3 nucleotides read TGTGCCAGCAGCCAAGAGGCCGGACTCACAGATACGCAGTATTTT.

This chain connects TRBV7-3 to TRBJ1-5; D not resolved. The germline V gene has CDR1 SGHTA and CDR2 FQGTGA. The CDR3 contains 19 residues. V shed 0 bases and J shed 0 bases, with 18 bases lying between them. CDR3 nucleotides: TGTGCCAGCAGCTTAACCCCGACCGACGACCTAGATAGCAATCAGCCCCAGCATTTT. Translated, it gives CASSLTPTDDLDSNQPQHF.

J is TRBJ2-2 and V is TRBV24-1; D is unresolved. V was cut by 6 bases and J by 5 bases, with 9 bases left in between. The CDR3 contains 13 residues. Per germline, CDR1 KGHDR and CDR2 SFDVKD. This chain's CDR3 is CATSQPATGELFF. The DNA for the CDR3 is TGTGCCACCAGTCAACCGGCAACCGGGGAGCTGTTTTTT.

V and J are TRBV6-1 and TRBJ2-1; D is perhaps TRBD2 (5 bases). With 7 bases removed from V and 0 bases from J, the gap between germline ends came to 16 bases. Germline loops: CDR1 MNHNS, CDR2 SASEGT. The CDR3 runs to 16 residues. This chain's CDR3 is CASTSASGGSYNEQFF. The CDR3 DNA reads TGTGCCAGCACCTCCGCCAGCGGAGGCTCCTACAATGAGCAGTTCTTC.

V is TRBV5-1 and J is TRBJ2-2, with D perhaps matching TRBD2 (6 bases). This CDR3 is 14 amino acids long. V shed 4 bases and J shed 8 bases, with 15 bases lying between them. Germline CDR1 and CDR2: SGHRS and YFSETQ. The CDR3 here is CASSPRETTGELFF. CDR3 nucleotide sequence: TGCGCCAGCAGCCCCCGGGAGACGACGGGGGAGCTGTTTTTT.

This CDR3 is CASSLLGPTGELFF. Here the CDR3 DNA reads TGCGCCAGCAGCCTACTTGGGCCCACCGGGGAGCTGTTTTTT. The chain has TRBV4-1 and TRBJ2-2; D not certain. This CDR3 is built from 14 residues. The germline V gene encodes CDR1 MGHRA and CDR2 YSYEKL. The ends were cut back, 4 bases at V and 4 bases at J, with 10 bases in the middle.

The chain combines TRBV30 with TRBJ2-5, with a possible D match to TRBD1 (5 bases). The V end was cut by 3 bases, the J end by 4 bases, with 12 bases between. Germline V gene data show CDR1 as GTSNPN and CDR2 as SVGIG (reference sequence). This CDR3 region has 13 residues. The CDR3 protein is CAWRSRGRETQYF. Written as DNA, the CDR3 is TGTGCCTGGAGATCAAGGGGTCGAGAGACCCAGTACTTC.

The V and J genes are TRBV27 and TRBJ2-1; 7 bases line up with TRBD1. CDR3 size: 16 residues. Germline values: CDR1 MNHEY, CDR2 SMNVEV (reference sequence). V was clipped by 5 bases and J by 2 bases; unmatched bases: 9. This chain's CDR3 is CASSLYRGPAYNEQFF. CDR3 DNA: TGTGCCAGCAGTCTCTACAGGGGTCCGGCCTACAATGAGCAGTTCTTC.